Presented here are 14 T cell receptor beta chains from one specimen sequenced in a study of blood T cell repertoires in COVID-19. Clones were sequenced by immunoSEQ multiplex PCR, and TCRdb holds only the in-frame ones, with some missing. The table has hundreds of thousands of clones, over 75% seen once; the top ten hold 15%. Sequencing input: PBMCs or T cells enriched from blood (not recorded which). The source of these receptors is a young man who had recovered from COVID-19.

The chain is built from TRBV7-2 and TRBJ2-2, with 13 bases aligning to TRBD2. Looked up from germline, CDR1 is SGHTA and CDR2 is FQGNSA. The CDR3 is 17 residues long. With V trimmed by 6 bases and J by 4 bases, 8 bases remained unmatched. DNA of the CDR3: TGTGCCAGCAGTACACTAGCGGGAGGGCCGGTCACCGGGGAGCTGTTTTTT. Translation: CASSTLAGGPVTGELFF.

V usage is TRBV7-3 and J usage is TRBJ2-1, with 8 bases aligning to TRBD2. CDR3 size: 17 residues. CDR1 SGHTA and CDR2 FQGTGA come from the germline V gene. Unmatched junction bases numbered 11, after V lost 3 bases and J lost 4 bases. The CDR3 reads CASSLQTVAGLYNEQFF. CDR3 bases: TGTGCCAGCAGCTTGCAAACTGTAGCGGGGCTATACAATGAGCAGTTCTTC.

The CDR3: CASSRGLAEYTQYF. DNA for the CDR3: TGTGCCAGCAGCAGAGGACTAGCGGAATATACGCAGTATTTT. This chain joins TRBV7-2 and TRBJ2-3, with TRBD2 identical over 10 bases. The CDR3 runs to 14 residues. The ends lost 5 bases at V and 7 bases at J; junction bases unmatched: 6. The V gene's germline CDR1 is SGHTA and CDR2 FQGNSA.

The chain couples TRBV30 to TRBJ2-7; TRBD2 might be the D (7 bases). V was clipped by 5 bases and J by 9 bases, with 17 bases between them. The CDR3 sequence is 12 residues long. In germline, CDR1 is GTSNPN, CDR2 SVGIG (reference sequence). CDR3 in amino acids: CAWEGGASGQYF. The CDR3, as DNA: TGTGCCTGGGAGGGGGGGGCCTCTGGGCAGTACTTC.

V usage is TRBV28 and J usage is TRBJ1-5; TRBD1 matches at 10 bases. Germline CDR1 MDHEN, CDR2 SYDVKM. The CDR3 loop spans 16 amino acids. V shed 5 bases, J shed 7 bases, and the junction held 11 bases outside the gene matches. CDR3 nucleotide sequence: TGTGCCAGCAGTAACGGGGGACAGGGGCGACGACAGCCCCAGCATTTT. It yields the protein CASSNGGQGRRQPQHF. Drawing the rest from reference TRBV28 and TRBJ1-5, the complete variable domain is DVKVTQSSRYLVKRTGEKVFLECVQDMDHENMFWYRQDPGLGLRLIYFSYDVKMKEKGDIPEGYSVSREKKERFSLILESASTNQTSMYLCASSNGGQGRRQPQHFGDGTRLSIL.

The J gene is TRBJ2-7, the V gene TRBV10-2; TRBD2 is a possible D gene (6 bases). The V gene lost 2 bases and the J gene lost 2 bases, with 22 bases spanning the gap. This CDR3 comprises 18 residues. Germline CDR1 reads WSHSY; CDR2 reads SAAADI. The CDR3, as DNA: TGCGCCAGCAGTGAGGGGATCGGAGATTGGGAGGCCCCCTACGAGCAGTACTTC. Translating gives CASSEGIGDWEAPYEQYF.

The genes are TRBV5-1 and TRBJ2-7; D remains unclear. The CDR3 consists of 11 residues. With 0 bases removed from V and 6 bases from J, the gap between germline ends came to 4 bases. CDR1 is SGHRS and CDR2 is YFSETQ in the germline V gene. The CDR3 region is CASSLDREQYF. The CDR3 bases are TGCGCCAGCAGCTTGGATCGCGAGCAGTACTTC.

The V gene is TRBV11-2, the J gene TRBJ1-1, with 8 bases that match TRBD1. Trimming removed 5 bases from V and 11 bases from J; junction bases left unmatched: 10. Germline V lookup: CDR1 SGHAT, CDR2 FQNNGV. CDR3 length equals 13 residues. Written as DNA, the CDR3 is TGTGCCAGCAGCCCCCAACAGGGGGGGATGGCTTTCTTT. This gives the protein CASSPQQGGMAFF.

The chain is built from TRBV19 and TRBJ2-1; the D gene is possibly TRBD1 (5 bases). Germline assignment: CDR1 LNHDA and CDR2 SQIVND (reference sequence). This CDR3 comprises 17 residues. Trimming took 2 bases from V and 0 from J, leaving 14 bases between them. The CDR3 DNA follows: TGTGCCAGTAGTATAAGGGTCAGGGTGAGCTCCTACAATGAGCAGTTCTTC. Its protein is CASSIRVRVSSYNEQFF.

The chain employs TRBV10-3 and TRBJ2-5; TRBD2 is a possible D gene (6 bases). V lost 6 bases to trimming and J lost 4 bases, with 12 bases between them. The CDR3 spans 13 residues. Per germline, CDR1 ENHRY and CDR2 SYGVKD. In DNA form, the CDR3 reads TGTGCCATCAGACTAGCCCCTGGAGAGACCCAGTACTTC. Translating it yields CAIRLAPGETQYF.

The chain links TRBV7-3 to TRBJ1-1; possible D gene TRBD1, 5 bases. Trimming took 3 bases from V and 4 from J, leaving 9 bases between them. The CDR3 length is 13 residues. The germline gives CDR1 SGHTA, CDR2 FQGTGA. CDR3 protein: CASSLQGPTEAFF. DNA for the CDR3: TGTGCCAGCAGCTTGCAGGGCCCCACTGAAGCTTTCTTT. Full variable domain (rest looked up from reference TRBV7-3 and TRBJ1-1): GAGVSQTPSNKVTEKGKYVELRCDPISGHTALYWYRQSLGQGPEFLIYFQGTGAADDSGLPNDRFFAVRPEGSVSTLKIQRTERGDSAVYLCASSLQGPTEAFFGQGTRLTVV.

This rearrangement joins TRBV10-1 to TRBJ2-5, with D perhaps TRBD2 (6 bases). This CDR3 is 14 amino acids long. V gave up 2 bases and J gave up 1 base, with 8 bases separating them. Germline CDR1 is WNHNN and CDR2 is SYGVQD (reference sequence). CDR3 sequence (DNA): TGCGCCAGCAGTGAGGCGGGGAGCCAAGAGACCCAGTACTTC. Translated: CASSEAGSQETQYF.

This clone was observed a few times. V usage is TRBV7-9 and J usage is TRBJ1-2, with 9 bases lining up with TRBD1. CDR3 length equals 16 residues. From germline, CDR1 is SEHNR and CDR2 FQNEAQ (reference sequence). The V and J ends lost 5 bases and 3 bases, in that order; junction bases with no gene match: 10. CDR3 nucleotide sequence: TGTGCCAGCAGCCAAGGACAGGGGCTAATTCACTATGGCTACACCTTC. This codes for CASSQGQGLIHYGYTF.

V usage is TRBV28 and J usage is TRBJ2-7; 8 nucleotides line up with TRBD2. The V gene's germline CDR1 is MDHEN and CDR2 SYDVKM. V trimming: 3 bases; J trimming: 2 bases; junction bases outside the gene matches: 3. CDR3 length: 14 residues. CDR3 residues: CASSLPTSAYEQYF. In nucleotides, the CDR3 is TGTGCCAGCAGTTTGCCGACTAGCGCCTACGAGCAGTACTTC.